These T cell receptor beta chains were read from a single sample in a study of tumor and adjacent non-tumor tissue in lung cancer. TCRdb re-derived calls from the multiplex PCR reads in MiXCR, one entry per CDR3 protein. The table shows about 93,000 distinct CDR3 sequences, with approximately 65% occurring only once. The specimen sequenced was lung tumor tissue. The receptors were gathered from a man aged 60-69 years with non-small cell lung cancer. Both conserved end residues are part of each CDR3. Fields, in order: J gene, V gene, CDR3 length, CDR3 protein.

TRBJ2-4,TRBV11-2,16,CASSLKPDKAKNIQYF
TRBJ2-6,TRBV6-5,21,CDSSYSNKKTSDSSGANVLTF
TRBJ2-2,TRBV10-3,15,CATSQTGGNSGELFF
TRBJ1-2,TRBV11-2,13,CASSLLRDTGYTF
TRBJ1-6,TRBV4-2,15,CSISQTRDRDSPLHF
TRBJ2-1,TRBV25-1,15,CASALGTAGLNEQFF
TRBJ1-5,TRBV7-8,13,CASNLLSHQPQHF
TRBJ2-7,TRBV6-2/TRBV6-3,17,CASSRGYASGRPYKQYF
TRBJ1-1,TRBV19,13,CASKNPGNTEAFF
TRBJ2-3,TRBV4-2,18,CASSQDRPAGVSIDAHYF
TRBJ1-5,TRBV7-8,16,CASCLDGSRSRQLQHF
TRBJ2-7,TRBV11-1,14,CASSYLAGEGEQYF
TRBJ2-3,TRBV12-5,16,CASGLGQITSTDTQYF
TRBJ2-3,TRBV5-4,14,CASSARTGVDTQYF
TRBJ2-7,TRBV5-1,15,CTSSLAGTSRTEQYF
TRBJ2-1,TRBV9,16,CASSVRQDGTYNEQFF
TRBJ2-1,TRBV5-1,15,CASSLGQTQYNEQFF
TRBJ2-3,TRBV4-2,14,CASSQNRGTDTQYF
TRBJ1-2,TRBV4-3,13,CASSQGAAYGYTF
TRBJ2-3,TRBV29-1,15,CSVAGVLRIKDTQYF
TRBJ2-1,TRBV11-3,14,CASSPTSGSNEQFF
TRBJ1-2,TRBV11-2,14,CASSIQILNYGYTF
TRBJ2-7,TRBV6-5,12,CDSSLTGVEQCF
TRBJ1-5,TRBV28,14,CASSFYRGNQPQHF
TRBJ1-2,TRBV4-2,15,CAGSQTPGTHNVYTF
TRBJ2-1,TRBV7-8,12,CASSHGTGRKFF
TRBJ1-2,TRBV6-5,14,CASRSGQADYGYTF
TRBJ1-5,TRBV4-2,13,CASSHILGRPQDF
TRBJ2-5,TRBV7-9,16,CASAKPGQGVQETQYF
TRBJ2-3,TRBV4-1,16,CAGSQVSSGGSDTHYF
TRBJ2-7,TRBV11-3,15,CAGSLDRTSSYEQYF
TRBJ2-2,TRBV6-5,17,CAGSYSARMIFAGELFF
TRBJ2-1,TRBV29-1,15,CSVVIGSPQKGEQFF
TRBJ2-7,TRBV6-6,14,CASSLTGGTSEQCF
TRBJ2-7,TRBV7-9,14,CVSSLVIAGGEQYF
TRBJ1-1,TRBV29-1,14,CSPSGPGLGGEAFF
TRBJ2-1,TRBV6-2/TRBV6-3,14,CASSSRAGFNEQFF
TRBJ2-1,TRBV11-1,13,CASSLGLNNERFF
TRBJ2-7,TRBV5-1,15,CASSSGDRFSYEQYF
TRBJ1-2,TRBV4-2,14,CTSSQDIVPLYYTF
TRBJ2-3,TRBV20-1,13,CSARAPPTDTQYF
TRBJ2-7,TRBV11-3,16,CVSSRGRTTRFPEQYF
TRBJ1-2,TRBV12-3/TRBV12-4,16,CASSRLLTRTAKSYTF
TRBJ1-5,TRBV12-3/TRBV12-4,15,CASSFRDKCGQPQHF
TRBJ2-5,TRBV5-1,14,CASRRSSGGETQYF
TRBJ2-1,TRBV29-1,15,CSVKSSHNSYNEQFF
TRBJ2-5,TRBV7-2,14,CASSPGTATETQYF
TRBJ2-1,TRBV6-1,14,CASIRGGGLNEQFF
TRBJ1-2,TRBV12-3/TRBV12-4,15,CASSLDGGSAYGYTF
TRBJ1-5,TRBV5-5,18,CASSLNGGFGVSNQPQHF
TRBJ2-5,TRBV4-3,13,CSSSHGLQETQYF
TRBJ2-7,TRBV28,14,CASSLLQGLSEQYF
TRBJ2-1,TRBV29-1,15,CNLETPSGRTNEQFF
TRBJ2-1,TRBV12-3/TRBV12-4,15,CDSKPGLAGLNEQFF